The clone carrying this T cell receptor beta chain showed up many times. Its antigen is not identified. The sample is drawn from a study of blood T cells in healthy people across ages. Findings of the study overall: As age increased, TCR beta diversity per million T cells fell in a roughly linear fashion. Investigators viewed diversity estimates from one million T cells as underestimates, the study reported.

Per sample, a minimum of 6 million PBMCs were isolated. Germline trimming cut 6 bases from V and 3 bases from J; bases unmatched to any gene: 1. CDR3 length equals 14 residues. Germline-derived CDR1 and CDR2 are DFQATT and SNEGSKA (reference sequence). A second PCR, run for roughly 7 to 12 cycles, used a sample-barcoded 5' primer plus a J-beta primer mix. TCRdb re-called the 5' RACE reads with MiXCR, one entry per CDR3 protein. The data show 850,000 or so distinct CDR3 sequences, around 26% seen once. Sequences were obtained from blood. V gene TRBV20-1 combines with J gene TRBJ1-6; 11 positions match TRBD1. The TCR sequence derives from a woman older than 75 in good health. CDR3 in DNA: TGCAGTGCCGGGACAGGGGGCTATAATTCACCCCTCCACTTT. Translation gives CSAGTGGYNSPLHF.